This TCR beta chain was profiled in a study of shared clonotypes between healthy human individuals. The trim removed 3 bases at V and 4 bases at J, leaving 4 bases unmatched. This CDR3 comprises 16 residues. CDR1 SGHRS and CDR2 YFSETQ come from the germline V gene. TCRdb keeps only in-frame clones here, not all; method: immunoSEQ multiplex PCR. The sample includes 2 million to 3 million clones, roughly 93% of them seen just once. The sequence was obtained from a man between 18 and 29 years old in good health. Some clones in this sample may be carry-over from other donors' samples. This chain links TRBV5-1 with TRBJ2-7, with 16 bases lining up with TRBD2. Sequenced sample: naive CD4+ T cells from PBMCs. Indicated subset: CD45RA+ positively selected. CDR3 coding DNA: TGCGCCAGCAGCTCGGGACTAGCGGGAGGGGGATACGAGCAGTACTTC. Its protein product is CASSSGLAGGGYEQYF.